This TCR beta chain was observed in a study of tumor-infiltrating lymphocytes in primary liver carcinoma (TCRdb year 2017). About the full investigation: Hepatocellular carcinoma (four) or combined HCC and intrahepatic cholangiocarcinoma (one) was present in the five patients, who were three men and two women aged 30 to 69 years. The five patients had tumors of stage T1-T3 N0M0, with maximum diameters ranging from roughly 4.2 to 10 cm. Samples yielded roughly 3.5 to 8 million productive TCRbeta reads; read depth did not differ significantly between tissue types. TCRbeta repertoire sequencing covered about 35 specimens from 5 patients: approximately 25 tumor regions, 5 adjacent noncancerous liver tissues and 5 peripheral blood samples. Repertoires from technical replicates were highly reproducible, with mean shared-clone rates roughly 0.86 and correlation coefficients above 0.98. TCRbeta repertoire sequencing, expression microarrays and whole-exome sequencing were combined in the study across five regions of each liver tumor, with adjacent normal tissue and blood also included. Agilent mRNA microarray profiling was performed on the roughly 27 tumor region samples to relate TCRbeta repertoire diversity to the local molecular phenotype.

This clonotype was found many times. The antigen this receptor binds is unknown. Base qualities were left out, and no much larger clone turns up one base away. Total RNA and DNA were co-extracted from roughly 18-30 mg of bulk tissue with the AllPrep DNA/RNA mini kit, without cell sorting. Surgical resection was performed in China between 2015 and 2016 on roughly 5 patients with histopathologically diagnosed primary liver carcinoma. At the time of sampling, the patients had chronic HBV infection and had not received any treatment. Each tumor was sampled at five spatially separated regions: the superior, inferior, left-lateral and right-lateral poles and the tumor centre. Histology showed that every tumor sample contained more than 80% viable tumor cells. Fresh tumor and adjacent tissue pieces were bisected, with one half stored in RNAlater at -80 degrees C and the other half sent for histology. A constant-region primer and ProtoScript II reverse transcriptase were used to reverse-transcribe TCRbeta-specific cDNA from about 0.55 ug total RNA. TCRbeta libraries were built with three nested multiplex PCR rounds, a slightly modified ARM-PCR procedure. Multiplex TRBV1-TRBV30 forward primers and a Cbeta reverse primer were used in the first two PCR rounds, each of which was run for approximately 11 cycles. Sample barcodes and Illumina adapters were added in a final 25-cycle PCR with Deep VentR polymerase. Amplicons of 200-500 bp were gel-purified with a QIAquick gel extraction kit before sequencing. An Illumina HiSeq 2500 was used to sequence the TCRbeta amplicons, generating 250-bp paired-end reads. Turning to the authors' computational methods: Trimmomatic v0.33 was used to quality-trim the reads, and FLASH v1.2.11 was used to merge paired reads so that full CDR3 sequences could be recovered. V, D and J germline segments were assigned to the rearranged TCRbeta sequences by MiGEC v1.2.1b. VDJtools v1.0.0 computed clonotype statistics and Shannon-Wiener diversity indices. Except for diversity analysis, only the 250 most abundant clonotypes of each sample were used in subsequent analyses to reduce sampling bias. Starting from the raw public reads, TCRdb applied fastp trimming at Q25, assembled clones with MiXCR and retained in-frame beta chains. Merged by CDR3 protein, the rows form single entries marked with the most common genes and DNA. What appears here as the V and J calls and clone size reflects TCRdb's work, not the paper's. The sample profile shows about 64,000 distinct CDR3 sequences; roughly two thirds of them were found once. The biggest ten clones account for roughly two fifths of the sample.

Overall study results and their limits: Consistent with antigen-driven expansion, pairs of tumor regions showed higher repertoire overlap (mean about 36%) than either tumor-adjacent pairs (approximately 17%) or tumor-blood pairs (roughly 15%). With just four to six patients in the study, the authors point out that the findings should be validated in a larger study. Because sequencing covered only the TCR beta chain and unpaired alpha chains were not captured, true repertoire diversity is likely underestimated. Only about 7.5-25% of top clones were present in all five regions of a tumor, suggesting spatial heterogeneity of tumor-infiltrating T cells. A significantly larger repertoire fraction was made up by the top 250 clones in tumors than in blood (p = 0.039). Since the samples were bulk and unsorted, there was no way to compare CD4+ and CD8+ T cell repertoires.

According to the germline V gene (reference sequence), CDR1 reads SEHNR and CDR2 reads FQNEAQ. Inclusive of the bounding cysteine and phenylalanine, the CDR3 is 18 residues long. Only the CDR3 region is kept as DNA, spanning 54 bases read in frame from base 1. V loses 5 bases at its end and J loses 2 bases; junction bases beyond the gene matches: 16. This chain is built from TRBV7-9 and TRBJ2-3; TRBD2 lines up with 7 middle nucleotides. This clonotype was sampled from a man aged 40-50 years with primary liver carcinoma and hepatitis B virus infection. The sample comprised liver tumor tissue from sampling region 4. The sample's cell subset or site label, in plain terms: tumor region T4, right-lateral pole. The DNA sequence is TGTGCCAGCAGCCCCGCTCTGGGGGGGGGTCGTCTCACAGATACGCAGTATTTT. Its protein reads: CASSPALGGGRLTDTQYF. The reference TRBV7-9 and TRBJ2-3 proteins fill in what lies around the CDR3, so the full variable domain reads DTGVSQNPRHKITKRGQNVTFRCDPISEHNRLYWYRQTLGQGPEFLTYFQNEAQLEKSRLLSDRFSAERPKGSFSTLEIQRTEQGDSAMYLCASSPALGGGRLTDTQYFGPGTRLTVL.